The 7 T cell receptor beta chains below come from one sample, sequenced in a study of cytomegalovirus exposure and HLA in healthy donors. Clones were read by immunoSEQ multiplex PCR, and TCRdb kept only the in-frame ones, dropping some. Of about 150,000 clones in the sample, 88% were seen once. The source material was PBMCs. These receptor sequences come from a young man in good health and CMV-seronegative.

The chain uses TRBV7-2 and TRBJ2-2; a weak D match, TRBD1 (6 bases). Germline V gene lookup returns CDR1 SGHTA and CDR2 FQGNSA. The CDR3 runs 16 residues. Trimming took 4 bases from V and 1 from J, leaving 13 bases between them. The CDR3 DNA reads as TGTGCCAGCAGCTCAAGAGGGGGAGAGAACACCGGGGAGCTGTTTTTT. Residues: CASSSRGGENTGELFF.

The chain recombines TRBV6-1 with TRBJ1-2; D is perhaps TRBD1 (6 bases). Trimming left V 0 bases short and J 3 bases short, with 8 bases between. Germline V gene sequence: CDR1 MNHNS, CDR2 SASEGT. CDR3 length: 14 amino acids. The CDR3 region has the DNA TGTGCCAGCAGTGAAGCACCAGGGGACTATGGCTACACCTTC. It is translated as CASSEAPGDYGYTF.

The chain recombines TRBV6-6 with TRBJ1-5, with 8 bases aligning to TRBD1. The CDR3 runs to 15 residues. Germline-derived CDR1 and CDR2 are MNHNY and SVGAGI (reference sequence). J was trimmed by 1 base and V by 5 bases; bases with no gene match: 4. CDR3 in DNA: TGTGCCAGCAGTACGGGACAGGTGAGCAATCAGCCCCAGCATTTT. Protein: CASSTGQVSNQPQHF.

This chain uses TRBV4-2 with TRBJ2-3; 8 nucleotides match TRBD2. V trimming: 0 bases; J trimming: 5 bases; junction bases outside the gene matches: 4. Germline V gene lookup returns CDR1 LGHNA and CDR2 YNFKEQ. The CDR3 is 15 amino acids. The CDR3 DNA follows: TGTGCCAGCAGCCAAGAACGGGGGGGTCGAGATACGCAGTATTTT. Translated: CASSQERGGRDTQYF.

The chain has TRBV15 and TRBJ2-5; 8 positions agree with TRBD1. CDR3 size: 14 residues. Trimming took 3 bases from V and 5 from J; bases not matched to a gene: 5. Germline V lookup: CDR1 LNHNV, CDR2 YYDKDF (reference sequence). Here the CDR3 reads CATSSTGGLETQYF. The CDR3 DNA is TGTGCCACCAGCAGTACAGGGGGGTTGGAGACCCAGTACTTC.

This chain uses TRBV30 with TRBJ1-3; no clear D gene. This CDR3 comprises 12 residues. Trimming removed 0 bases from V and 3 bases from J, with 3 bases in between. In germline, CDR1 is GTSNPN, CDR2 SVGIG (reference sequence). DNA for the CDR3: TGTGCCTGGAGTGTTCTTGGAAACACCATATATTTT. Encoded protein: CAWSVLGNTIYF.

J is TRBJ2-7 and V is TRBV4-3; tentatively, D is TRBD1 (6 bases). Trimming pared 0 bases from V and 4 bases from J, leaving 13 bases between. This CDR3 region has 15 residues. Per the germline V gene, CDR1 is LGHNA and CDR2 is YSLEER. The CDR3 region is CASSQDRGGGYEQYF. The CDR3 DNA reads TGCGCCAGCAGCCAAGATCGAGGGGGTGGGTACGAGCAGTACTTC.